A selection of T cell receptor beta chains follows, all from one sample in a study of cytomegalovirus exposure and HLA in healthy donors. Data came from immunoSEQ multiplex PCR; TCRdb stores just in-frame clones and leaves some out. The repertoire has some 91,000 clones, about 77% of them found once; the top ten carry around 3.6%. Specimen: PBMCs. These receptors came from a man aged 40-55 years in good health and CMV-seronegative. Each CDR3 is given with its conserved first and last residue. A D gene is named only where the DNA matches it firmly. Part of the rows lack a size; the others show once, few, many or a class for expanded clones.

d_call	v_call	j_call	clone_size	cdr3_aa	cdr3_nt
TRBD1	TRBV2	TRBJ1-6	once	CASAKGQASYNSPLHF	TGTGCCAGCGCAAAGGGACAGGCCTCCTATAATTCACCCCTCCACTTT
TRBD2	TRBV19	TRBJ2-2	NA	CASSTYPPGTSGTGELFF	TGTGCCAGTAGTACATACCCGCCCGGGACTAGTGGCACCGGGGAGCTGTTTTTT
TRBD2	TRBV29-1	TRBJ2-3	NA	CSVARLAGAPDTQYF	TGCAGCGTTGCAAGACTAGCGGGAGCCCCAGATACGCAGTATTTT
NA	TRBV7-8	TRBJ2-6	NA	CASSLVAGLNSGANVLTF	TGTGCCAGCAGCTTAGTGGCAGGTCTTAACTCTGGGGCCAACGTCCTGACTTTC
NA	TRBV5-1	TRBJ2-1	NA	CASSLDNRGAEQFF	TGCGCCAGCAGCTTGGACAACCGGGGGGCTGAGCAGTTCTTC
TRBD1	TRBV28	TRBJ1-1	NA	CASGTGTPEAFF	TGTGCCAGCGGGACAGGGACGCCTGAAGCTTTCTTT
NA	TRBV30	TRBJ2-5	NA	CAWSTEETQYF	TGTGCCTGGAGTACTGAAGAGACCCAGTACTTC
TRBD1	TRBV7-8	TRBJ1-2	NA	CASSHTGGDYGYTF	TGTGCCAGCAGCCACACAGGGGGCGACTATGGCTACACCTTC
NA	TRBV9	TRBJ1-5	NA	CASSPGGAYSNQPQHF	TGTGCCAGCAGCCCCGGCGGGGCCTATAGCAATCAGCCCCAGCATTTT
TRBD1	TRBV29-1	TRBJ1-2	few	CSVGDRGRLYGYTF	TGCAGCGTTGGCGACAGGGGGCGCCTCTATGGCTACACCTTC
NA	TRBV29-1	TRBJ1-2	NA	CSAPESGAPGYTF	TGCAGCGCCCCAGAGTCTGGGGCTCCTGGCTACACCTTC
NA	TRBV23-1	TRBJ1-5	NA	CASSQAQGIASNQPQHF	TGCGCCAGCAGTCAAGCGCAGGGGATAGCTAGCAATCAGCCCCAGCATTTT
NA	TRBV21-1	TRBJ2-1	NA	CASSNHLGEQFF	TGTGCCAGCAGCAACCACCTCGGTGAGCAGTTCTTC
NA	TRBV29-1	TRBJ1-1	NA	CSILQGAGTEAFF	TGCAGCATCCTCCAGGGAGCGGGGACTGAAGCTTTCTTT
NA	TRBV28	TRBJ1-5	NA	CASSLIGGQPQHF	TGTGCCAGCAGTTTAATCGGGGGTCAGCCCCAGCATTTT
TRBD1	TRBV28	TRBJ1-3	few	CASSLATGGLDTIYF	TGTGCCAGCAGTTTAGCGACAGGGGGACTTGACACCATATATTTT
NA	TRBV4-1	TRBJ2-7	NA	CASSQDIPGKRYF	TGCGCCAGCAGCCAAGATATCCCAGGGAAACGGTACTTC
TRBD1	TRBV2	TRBJ1-4	NA	CASSGGQGANEKLFF	TGTGCCAGCAGTGGGGGACAGGGAGCTAATGAAAAACTGTTTTTT
TRBD1	TRBV29-1	TRBJ2-7	NA	CSAQPRPGGAYEQYF	TGCAGCGCCCAACCCCGGCCAGGGGGTGCCTACGAGCAGTACTTC
TRBD2	TRBV5-4	TRBJ2-3	NA	CASSRPSGGGTDTQYF	TGTGCCAGCAGCCGTCCTAGCGGGGGGGGCACAGATACGCAGTATTTT
NA	TRBV5-1	TRBJ2-7	NA	CASQSPLPPTEQYF	TGCGCCAGCCAAAGCCCTTTGCCCCCTACCGAGCAGTACTTC
TRBD1	TRBV15	TRBJ1-2	NA	CATSRDATGAYGYTF	TGTGCCACCAGCAGAGATGCGACAGGGGCGTATGGCTACACCTTC
NA	TRBV28	TRBJ1-5	NA	CASSLGLAGQPQHF	TGTGCCAGCAGTTTAGGATTAGCGGGTCAGCCCCAGCATTTT
NA	TRBV28	TRBJ1-3	few	CASSLGTKSGNTIYF	TGTGCCAGCAGTTTGGGGACAAAATCTGGAAACACCATATATTTT